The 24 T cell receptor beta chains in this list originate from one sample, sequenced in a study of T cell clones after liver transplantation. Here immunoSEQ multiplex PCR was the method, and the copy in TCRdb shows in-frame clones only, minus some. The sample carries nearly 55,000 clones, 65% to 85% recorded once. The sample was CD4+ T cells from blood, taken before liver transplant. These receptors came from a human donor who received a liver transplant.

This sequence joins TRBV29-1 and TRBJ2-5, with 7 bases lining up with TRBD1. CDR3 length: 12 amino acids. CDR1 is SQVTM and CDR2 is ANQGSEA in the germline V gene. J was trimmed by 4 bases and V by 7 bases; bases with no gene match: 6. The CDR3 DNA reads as TGCAGCGGTACAGGGGTCCGAGAGACCCAGTACTTC. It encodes CSGTGVRETQYF.

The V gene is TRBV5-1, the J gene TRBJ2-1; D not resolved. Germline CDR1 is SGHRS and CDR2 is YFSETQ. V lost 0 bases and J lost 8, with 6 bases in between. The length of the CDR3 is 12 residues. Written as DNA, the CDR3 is TGCGCCAGCAGCTTGGAGTTCTATGAGCAGTTCTTC. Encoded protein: CASSLEFYEQFF.

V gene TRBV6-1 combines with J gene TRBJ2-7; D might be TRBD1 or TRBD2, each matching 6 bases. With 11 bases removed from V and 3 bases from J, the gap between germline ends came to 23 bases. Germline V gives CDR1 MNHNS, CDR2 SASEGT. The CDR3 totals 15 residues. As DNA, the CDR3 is TGTGCCCTCGGGCAGTCGGGGGCGCTCCTCTACGAGCAGTACTTC. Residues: CALGQSGALLYEQYF.

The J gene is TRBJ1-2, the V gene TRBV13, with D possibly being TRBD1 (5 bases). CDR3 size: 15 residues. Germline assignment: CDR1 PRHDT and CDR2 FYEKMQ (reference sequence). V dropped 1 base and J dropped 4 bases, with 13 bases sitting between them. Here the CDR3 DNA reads TGTGCCAGCAGCTTAGTAGGAGGGGAGGGCTATGGCTACACCTTC. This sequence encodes CASSLVGGEGYGYTF.

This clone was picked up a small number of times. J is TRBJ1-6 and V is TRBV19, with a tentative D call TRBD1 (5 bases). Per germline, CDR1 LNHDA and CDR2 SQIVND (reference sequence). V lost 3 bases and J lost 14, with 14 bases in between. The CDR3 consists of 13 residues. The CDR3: CASSIGAVGSLHF. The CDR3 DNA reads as TGTGCCAGTAGTATTGGGGCCGTAGGATCCCTCCACTTT.

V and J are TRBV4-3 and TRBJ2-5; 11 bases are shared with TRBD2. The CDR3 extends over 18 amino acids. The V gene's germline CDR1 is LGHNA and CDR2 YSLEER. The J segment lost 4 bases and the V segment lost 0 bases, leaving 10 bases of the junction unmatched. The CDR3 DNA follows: TGCGCCAGCAGCCAAGATGGAACTAGCGGGGGCCCCGCAGAGACCCAGTACTTC. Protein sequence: CASSQDGTSGGPAETQYF.

The CDR3, as DNA: TGCGCCAGCAGCCAAGTTGGCAGGGAGGGTCAGCCCCAGCATTTT. Translated: CASSQVGREGQPQHF. V and J are TRBV4-3 and TRBJ1-5; weak D call: TRBD1 (5 bases). V was trimmed by 1 base and J by 6 bases, leaving 13 bases between them. Germline loops: CDR1 LGHNA, CDR2 YSLEER. The CDR3 is made up of 15 amino acids.

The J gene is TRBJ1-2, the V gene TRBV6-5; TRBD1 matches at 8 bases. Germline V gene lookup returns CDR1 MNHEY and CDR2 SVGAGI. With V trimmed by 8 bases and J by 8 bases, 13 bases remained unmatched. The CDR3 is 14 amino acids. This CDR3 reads CASRVSQGAQGYTF. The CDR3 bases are TGTGCCAGCCGAGTATCCCAGGGGGCGCAGGGCTACACCTTC.

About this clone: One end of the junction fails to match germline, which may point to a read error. CDR3 sequence (DNA): TGTGCCAGCAGCAAAGAAGGGGGGGCACACTATGGCTACACCTTC. This encodes CASSKEGGAHYGYTF. The V call is TRBV4-2, the J call TRBJ1-2; D perhaps matches TRBD1 (6 bases). CDR1 and CDR2 from the germline V gene are LGHNA and YNFKEQ. The CDR3 loop spans 15 amino acids.

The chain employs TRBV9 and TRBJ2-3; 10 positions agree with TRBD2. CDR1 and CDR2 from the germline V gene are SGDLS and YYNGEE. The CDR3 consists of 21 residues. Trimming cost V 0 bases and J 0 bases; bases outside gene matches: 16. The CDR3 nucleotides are TGTGCCAGCAGCGTAGCGGTGGTTGGGGCTAGCGGGGGCCCAAGCACAGATACGCAGTATTTT. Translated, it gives CASSVAVVGASGGPSTDTQYF.

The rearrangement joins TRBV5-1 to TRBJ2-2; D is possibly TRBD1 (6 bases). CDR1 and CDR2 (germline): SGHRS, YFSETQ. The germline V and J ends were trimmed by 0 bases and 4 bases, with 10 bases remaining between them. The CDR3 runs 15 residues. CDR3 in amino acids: CASSLGQGITGELFF. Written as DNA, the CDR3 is TGCGCCAGCAGCTTGGGTCAGGGGATCACCGGGGAGCTGTTTTTT.

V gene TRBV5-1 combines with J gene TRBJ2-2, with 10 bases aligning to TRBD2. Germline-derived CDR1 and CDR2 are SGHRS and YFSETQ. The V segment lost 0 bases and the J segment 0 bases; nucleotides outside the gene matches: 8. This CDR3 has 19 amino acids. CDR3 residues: CASSLALAGEPTNTGELFF. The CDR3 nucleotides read TGCGCCAGCAGCTTGGCTCTAGCGGGAGAACCCACGAACACCGGGGAGCTGTTTTTT.

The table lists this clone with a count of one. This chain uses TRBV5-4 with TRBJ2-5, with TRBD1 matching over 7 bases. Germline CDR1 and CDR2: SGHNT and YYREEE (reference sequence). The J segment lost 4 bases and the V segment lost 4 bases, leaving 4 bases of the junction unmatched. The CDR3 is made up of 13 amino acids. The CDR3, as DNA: TGTGCCAGCAGCCCGACAGGGAGAGAGACCCAGTACTTC. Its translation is CASSPTGRETQYF.

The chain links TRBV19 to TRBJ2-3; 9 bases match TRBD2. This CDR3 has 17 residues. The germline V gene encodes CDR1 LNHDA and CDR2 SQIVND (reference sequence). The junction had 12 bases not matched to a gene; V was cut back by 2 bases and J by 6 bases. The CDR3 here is CASSIWSAGGPSDTQYF. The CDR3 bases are TGTGCCAGTAGTATATGGTCGGCGGGAGGGCCTTCGGATACGCAGTATTTT.

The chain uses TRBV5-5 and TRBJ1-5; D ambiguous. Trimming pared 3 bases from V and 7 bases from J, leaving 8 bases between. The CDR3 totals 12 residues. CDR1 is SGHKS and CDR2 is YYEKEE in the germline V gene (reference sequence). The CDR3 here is CASSSPPQPQHF. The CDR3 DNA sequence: TGTGCCAGCAGCTCCCCCCCGCAGCCCCAGCATTTT.

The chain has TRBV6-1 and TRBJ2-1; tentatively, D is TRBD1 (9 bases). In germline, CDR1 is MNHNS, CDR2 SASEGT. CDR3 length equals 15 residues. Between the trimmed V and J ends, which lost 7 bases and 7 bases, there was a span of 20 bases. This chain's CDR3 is CASTTGGTGKNEQFF. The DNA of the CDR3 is TGTGCCAGCACCACGGGGGGGACAGGGAAGAATGAGCAGTTCTTC.

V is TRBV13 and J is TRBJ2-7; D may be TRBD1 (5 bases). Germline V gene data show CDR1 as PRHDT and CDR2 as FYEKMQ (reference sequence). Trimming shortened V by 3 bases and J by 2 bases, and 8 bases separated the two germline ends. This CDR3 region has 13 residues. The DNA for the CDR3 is TGTGCCAGCAGCTTCCCAGGGACCTACGAGCAGTACTTC. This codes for CASSFPGTYEQYF.

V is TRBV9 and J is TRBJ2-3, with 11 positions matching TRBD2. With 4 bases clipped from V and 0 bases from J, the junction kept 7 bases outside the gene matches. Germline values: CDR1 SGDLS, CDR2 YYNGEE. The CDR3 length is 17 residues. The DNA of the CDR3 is TGTGCCAGCAGCAGACAACTAGCGGGAGTTAGCACAGATACGCAGTATTTT. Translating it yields CASSRQLAGVSTDTQYF.

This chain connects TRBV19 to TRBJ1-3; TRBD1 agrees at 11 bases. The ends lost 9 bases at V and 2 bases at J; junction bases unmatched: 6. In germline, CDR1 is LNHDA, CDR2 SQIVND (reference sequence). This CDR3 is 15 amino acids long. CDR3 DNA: TGTGCCAGCTGGGACAGGGGGACGACTGGAAACACCATATATTTT. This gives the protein CASWDRGTTGNTIYF.

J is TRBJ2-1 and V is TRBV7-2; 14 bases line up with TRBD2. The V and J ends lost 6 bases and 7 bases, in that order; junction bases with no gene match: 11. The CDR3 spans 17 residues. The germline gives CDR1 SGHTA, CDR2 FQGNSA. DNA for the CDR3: TGTGCCAGCAGGCCGAACCCGGGACTAGCGGGAGTAAATGAGCAGTTCTTC. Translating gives CASRPNPGLAGVNEQFF.

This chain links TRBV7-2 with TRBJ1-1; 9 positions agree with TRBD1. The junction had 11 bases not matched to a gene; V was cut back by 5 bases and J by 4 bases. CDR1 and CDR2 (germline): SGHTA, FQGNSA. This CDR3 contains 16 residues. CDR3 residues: CASSPGTGGGGTEAFF. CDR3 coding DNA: TGTGCCAGCAGCCCAGGAACAGGGGGCGGTGGCACTGAAGCTTTCTTT.

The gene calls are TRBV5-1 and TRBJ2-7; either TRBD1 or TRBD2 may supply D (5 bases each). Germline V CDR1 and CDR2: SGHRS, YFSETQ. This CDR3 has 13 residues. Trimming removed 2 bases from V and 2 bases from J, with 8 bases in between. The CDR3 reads CASSLEGPYEQYF. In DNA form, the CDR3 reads TGCGCCAGCAGCTTAGAGGGGCCCTACGAGCAGTACTTC. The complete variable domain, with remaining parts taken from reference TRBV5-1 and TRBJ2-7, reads KAGVTQTPRYLIKTRGQQVTLSCSPISGHRSVSWYQQTPGQGLQFLFEYFSETQRNKGNFPGRFSGRQFSNSRSEMNVSTLELGDSALYLCASSLEGPYEQYFGPGTRLTVT.

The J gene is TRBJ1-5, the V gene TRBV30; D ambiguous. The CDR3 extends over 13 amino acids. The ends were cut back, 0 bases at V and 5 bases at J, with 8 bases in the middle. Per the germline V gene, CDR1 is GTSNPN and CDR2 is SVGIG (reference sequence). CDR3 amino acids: CAWSVRGDQPQHF. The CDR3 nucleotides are TGTGCCTGGAGTGTACGCGGGGATCAGCCCCAGCATTTT.

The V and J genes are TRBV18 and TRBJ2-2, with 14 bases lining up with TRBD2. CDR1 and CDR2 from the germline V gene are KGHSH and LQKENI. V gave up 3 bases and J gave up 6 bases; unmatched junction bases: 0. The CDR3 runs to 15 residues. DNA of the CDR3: TGTGCCAGCTCACCGGGACTAGCGGGAGCCGGGGAGCTGTTTTTT. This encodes CASSPGLAGAGELFF.